This T cell receptor (beta chain) was identified during a study of control samples from healthy donors and cancer patients. Per germline, CDR1 SGHTS and CDR2 YDEGEE. This CDR3 is 14 amino acids long. Notes on this clone: Relative to the germline gene, one junction end is altered; a read error may explain this.

Using immunoSEQ multiplex PCR, the repertoire was profiled, and TCRdb retains in-frame clones only, with some absent. This table has 50,000 to 75,000 clones, roughly 85% appearing once. The genes are TRBV5-8 and TRBJ1-4, with 9 bases lining up with TRBD1. This TCR was sampled from a man aged 35 to 55 in good health. Sequencing was carried out using blood. CDR3 DNA: TGTGCCAGCAGATCCGGGACAGGGCCGGCAAAGGGAGTTTTT. Its translation: CASRSGTGPAKGVF.